The rows below give T cell receptor beta chains drawn from one sample of a study of neurological immune-mediated disorders. A single record per CDR3 protein comes from TCRdb applying MiXCR to the 5' RACE reads. This sample has about 69,000 distinct CDR3 sequences; almost 4% occur once, and the top ten carry 1.3%. The source material was PBMCs. These receptors were collected from a man younger than 40 with multiple sclerosis. Both conserved end residues are part of each CDR3. The D gene is left open where the match is weak. Part of the rows lack a size; the others show once, few, many or a class for expanded clones.

>TRBJ2-1|many|.|14|TRBV2
CASSPTGTYNEQFF
TGTGCCAGCAGTCCTACAGGGACCTACAATGAGCAGTTCTTC
>TRBJ1-2|many|.|17|TRBV15
CATSREGQTGANYGYTF
TGTGCCACCAGCAGAGAGGGCCAGACCGGCGCTAACTATGGCTACACCTTC
>TRBJ2-1|many|.|13|TRBV7-2
CASSSHWELWQFF
TGTGCCAGCAGCTCCCATTGGGAACTCTGGCAGTTCTTC
>TRBJ2-4|many|TRBD2|14|TRBV12-3/TRBV12-4
CASSFGEAGRAQYF
TGTGCCAGCAGTTTCGGGGAAGCGGGGAGGGCGCAGTACTTC
>TRBJ2-3|many|TRBD2|14|TRBV20-1
CSASASGLTDTQYF
TGCAGTGCTAGTGCTAGCGGACTCACAGATACGCAGTATTTT
>TRBJ1-2|medium-sized|.|12|TRBV12-3/TRBV12-4
CASSLRSYGYTF
TGTGCCAGCAGTTTACGGTCATATGGCTACACCTTC
>TRBJ2-2|many|.|16|TRBV7-8
CASSPRSAGPTGELFF
TGTGCCAGCAGCCCCCGAAGCGCAGGGCCCACCGGGGAGCTGTTTTTT
>TRBJ2-3|few|.|17|TRBV7-9
CASSLDRTSGGTDTQYF
TGTGCCAGCAGCTTAGACAGGACGTCGGGGGGCACAGATACGCAGTATTTT
>TRBJ2-4|.|.|15|TRBV6-5
CASWAWNEGKKIQYF
TGTGCCAGCTGGGCGTGGAATGAGGGGAAAAAAATTCAGTACTTC
>TRBJ2-1|many|.|13|TRBV5-1
CASSPNIQGEQFF
TGCGCCAGCAGCCCGAACATACAGGGAGAGCAGTTCTTC
>TRBJ2-7|many|.|16|TRBV7-2
CASSQLVTSLGYEQYF
TGTGCCAGCAGCCAATTAGTTACCTCCCTGGGCTACGAGCAGTACTTC
>TRBJ1-1|many|.|13|TRBV7-3
CASSLQRDTEAFF
TGTGCCAGCAGCTTACAACGGGACACTGAAGCTTTCTTT
>TRBJ1-2|many|TRBD1|12|TRBV20-1
CSAWTGPYGYTF
TGCAGTGCTTGGACAGGGCCCTATGGCTACACCTTC
>TRBJ1-5|many|TRBD1|14|TRBV12-3/TRBV12-4
CASRDRGRNQPQHF
TGTGCCAGCAGAGACAGGGGTCGCAATCAGCCCCAGCATTTT
>TRBJ2-3|many|.|14|TRBV10-2
CASSSIARTDTQYF
TGCGCCAGCAGCTCCATTGCACGGACAGATACGCAGTATTTT
>TRBJ2-1|many|.|14|TRBV7-2
CASSAIRRGYEQFF
TGTGCCAGCAGCGCCATCCGGAGGGGCTATGAGCAGTTCTTC
>TRBJ2-7|many|.|12|TRBV27
CASSSPYYEQYF
TGTGCCAGCAGTTCCCCGTACTACGAGCAGTACTTC
>TRBJ2-1|many|TRBD2|14|TRBV9
CASSPLGGRNEQFF
TGTGCCAGCAGCCCTTTGGGGGGGAGAAATGAGCAGTTCTTC
>TRBJ2-2|many|TRBD2|15|TRBV5-1
CASSLSSGGTGELFF
TGCGCCAGCAGCTTGTCTAGCGGGGGCACCGGGGAGCTGTTTTTT
>TRBJ1-1|few|.|15|TRBV7-6
CASSLVYQGRTEAFF
TGTGCCAGCAGCTTAGTTTATCAGGGGAGGACTGAAGCTTTCTTT
>TRBJ2-6|many|.|16|TRBV3-1
CASSRNGGSGANVLTF
TGTGCCAGCAGCCGAAACGGAGGCTCTGGGGCCAACGTCCTGACTTTC
>TRBJ1-2|many|.|14|TRBV20-1
CSARQDRKALGYTF
TGCAGTGCTAGGCAGGACAGAAAGGCACTGGGCTACACCTTC
>TRBJ2-3|many|.|16|TRBV6-5
CASSYRGPSRADTQYF
TGTGCCAGCAGTTACCGAGGCCCCTCCCGGGCAGATACGCAGTATTTT
>TRBJ2-5|many|TRBD2|17|TRBV7-9
CASSLARAAGPQETQYF
TGTGCCAGCAGCTTAGCGAGGGCAGCGGGACCCCAAGAGACCCAGTACTTC
>TRBJ2-3|many|TRBD1|15|TRBV6-1
CASSEEGAGADTQYF
TGTGCCAGCAGTGAAGAGGGGGCCGGGGCAGATACGCAGTATTTT
>TRBJ2-7|many|TRBD1|16|TRBV25-1
CASSDYAGQGSYEQYF
TGTGCCAGCAGTGACTACGCGGGACAGGGATCCTACGAGCAGTACTTC
>TRBJ2-3|many|TRBD2|18|TRBV5-1
CASSLGLTSGQPRDTQYF
TGCGCCAGCAGCTTGGGCCTTACTAGCGGGCAGCCCCGGGATACGCAGTATTTT
>TRBJ1-1|many|.|13|TRBV6-5
CATMPWRDTEAFF
TGTGCCACCATGCCTTGGAGAGACACTGAAGCTTTCTTT
>TRBJ2-5|many|TRBD1|15|TRBV9
CASSPTDRIQQTQYF
TGTGCCAGCAGCCCGACGGACAGGATCCAACAGACCCAGTACTTC
>TRBJ2-5|many|TRBD2|14|TRBV12-3/TRBV12-4
CASSSSGGEETQYF
TGTGCCAGCAGTTCCAGCGGGGGGGAGGAGACCCAGTACTTC
>TRBJ2-5|many|TRBD2|15|TRBV20-1
CSARDQPGGPGTQYF
TGCAGTGCTAGAGATCAACCGGGGGGGCCTGGGACCCAGTACTTC
>TRBJ1-3|many|.|14|TRBV7-2
CASSTAGAGNTIYF
TGTGCCAGCAGCACAGCGGGGGCAGGAAACACCATATATTTT
>TRBJ2-7|many|TRBD2|14|TRBV20-1
CSARTSGGFYEQYF
TGCAGTGCTAGAACTAGCGGGGGTTTCTACGAGCAGTACTTC
>TRBJ2-5|many|.|15|TRBV4-1
CASSQRGRVEKTQYF
TGCGCCAGCAGCCAAAGGGGTAGGGTGGAAAAGACCCAGTACTTC
>TRBJ2-7|many|.|13|TRBV12-3/TRBV12-4
CASSLNRAYEQYF
TGTGCCAGCAGTTTAAACAGAGCCTACGAGCAGTACTTC
>TRBJ2-7|many|.|16|TRBV5-1
CASSWAFPGGVYEQYF
TGCGCCAGCAGCTGGGCTTTTCCAGGGGGGGTCTACGAGCAGTACTTC
>TRBJ1-5|many|.|15|TRBV4-1
CASSQDRDGNQPQHF
TGCGCCAGCAGCCAAGACAGAGATGGTAATCAGCCCCAGCATTTT
>TRBJ1-5|few|.|14|TRBV28
CASSLGSGRQPQNF
TGTGCCAGCAGTTTGGGGAGCGGGAGGCAGCCCCAGAATTTT
>TRBJ1-2|many|.|11|TRBV14
CASSQDGGYTF
TGTGCCAGCAGCCAAGACGGTGGCTACACCTTC
>TRBJ1-2|many|.|14|TRBV5-1
CASSFQIANYGYTF
TGCGCCAGCAGCTTCCAAATCGCTAACTATGGCTACACCTTC
>TRBJ2-7|few|.|13|TRBV29-1
CSALDRSSYEQYF
TGCAGCGCCTTAGACAGGTCTTCCTACGAGCAGTACTTC
>TRBJ2-7|many|TRBD1|14|TRBV10-3
CAIARAGGSYEQYF
TGTGCCATTGCCCGGGCAGGGGGCTCCTACGAGCAGTACTTC